This T cell receptor beta chain was identified during a study of tumor-infiltrating lymphocytes in primary liver carcinoma. Across the whole study: Patients, male and female, were 30 to 69 years old.

Co-extracted RNA and DNA came from roughly 20-30 mg of unsorted bulk tissue. TCR beta cDNA was made from 500 ng total RNA with a constant-region primer. Employing slightly modified ARM-PCR, three nested multiplex PCR rounds were run, and these gave rise to the TCR beta libraries. The study ran its first two PCR rounds for 9 to 10 cycles each, using TRBV1-TRBV30 forward primers and a C-beta reverse primer. TCRdb re-called the multiplex PCR reads through MiXCR, storing one row per CDR3 protein. Among about 21,000 distinct CDR3 sequences, 75% to 80% were seen once, and the ten largest hold around two fifths. Germline trimming cut 7 bases from V and 11 bases from J; bases unmatched to any gene: 7. The CDR3 contains 12 residues.

J is TRBJ1-1 and V is TRBV12-3 or TRBV12-4, with 10 bases lining up with TRBD1. Sequencing used liver tumor tissue from sampling region 1. This sample's subset: tumor region T1, superior pole. The TCR sequence derives from a woman in her thirties with primary liver carcinoma and hepatitis B virus infection. The CDR3 here is CASMGQGMTAFF. The CDR3 DNA sequence: TGTGCCAGCATGGGACAGGGGATGACGGCTTTCTTT.